Listed below are T cell receptor beta chains from one sample, sequenced in a study of T cells expressing NK-cell markers. From the 5' RACE reads, TCRdb lists one entry per CDR3 protein and no DNA. In all, the sample yields some 120,000 distinct CDR3 sequences. Sequencing input: blood T cells: a sorted CD56 or NKG2C T cell subset, CD4+ or CD8+ T cells, or bulk PBMC T cells (not recorded which). Every receptor here comes from a woman between 18 and 70 years old in good health. Both conserved end residues are part of each CDR3. Each record gives: V gene, J gene, clone size, CDR3 protein. Not every row has a clone size; where given, it reads once, few, many or a size class.

TRBV4-3	TRBJ2-7	-	CASSQDRVVAGYEQYF
TRBV20-1	TRBJ2-3	-	CSARVGAGDTQYF
TRBV30	TRBJ2-1	-	CAWSDLPTGGSYNEQFF
TRBV12-3/TRBV12-4	TRBJ2-1	-	CASSLAGAYNEQFF
TRBV2	TRBJ1-5	-	CASSEALGAVQPQHF
TRBV5-4	TRBJ2-1	-	CASSLISFPKSYNEQFF
TRBV19	TRBJ2-1	-	CASRLTSGSYSEQFF
TRBV25-1	TRBJ2-2	medium-sized	CASSDSAGDTGELFF
TRBV4-3	TRBJ2-1	-	CASSQYISSYNEQFF
TRBV20-1	TRBJ2-7	-	CSAYTGQSTEQYF
TRBV21-1	TRBJ2-7	-	CASSKEWRRFPEQYF
TRBV30	TRBJ2-2	-	CAWAVVRAGELFF
TRBV11-2	TRBJ2-1	-	CASSLPRRNEQFF
TRBV4-3	TRBJ2-2	-	CASRGWESGELFF
TRBV2	TRBJ1-2	-	CASHRELSAGTF